One sample yielded the 24 T cell receptor beta chains listed below, sequenced in a study of T cells expressing NK-cell markers. TCRdb reanalyzed the 5' RACE reads, giving one entry per CDR3 protein sequence and no DNA. This table holds 150,000 or so distinct CDR3 sequences. Sequenced sample: blood T cells: a sorted CD56 or NKG2C T cell subset, CD4+ or CD8+ T cells, or bulk PBMC T cells (not recorded which). All receptors derive from a woman between 18 and 70 years old in good health.

The chain carries TRBV21-1 and TRBJ2-1; TCRdb picks TRBD2, but there is no DNA to check that call. TRBV21-1 constitutes a pseudogene. This CDR3 has 18 residues. The CDR3 is CASSPTSGVAVSYNEQFF.

The chain combines TRBV20-1 with TRBJ2-1. The CDR3 is 13 amino acids. Germline V gene lookup returns CDR1 DFQATT and CDR2 SNEGSKA (reference sequence). CDR3 loop: CSANLLMRSEQFF.

V usage is TRBV7-9 and J usage is TRBJ2-7; with no DNA, the TCRdb D assignment of TRBD1 cannot be verified. Germline CDR1 reads SEHNR; CDR2 reads FQNEAQ (reference sequence). The CDR3 covers 14 residues. This CDR3 reads CASSASGTAYEQYF.

The V call is TRBV12-3 or TRBV12-4, the J call TRBJ1-1. CDR3 length equals 11 residues. CDR3: CASSFAHEAFF.

The rearrangement links TRBV5-1 to TRBJ1-5; the D call of TRBD1 rests on TCRdb alone, since no DNA is present to check it. The CDR3 covers 16 residues. Germline V gene sequence: CDR1 SGHRS, CDR2 YFSETQ. The CDR3 is CASRPGTGGSNQPQHF.

The rearrangement links TRBV29-1 to TRBJ1-5; lacking DNA, the TRBD1 call made by TCRdb goes unchecked. Germline V gene data show CDR1 as SQVTM and CDR2 as ANQGSEA. The CDR3 covers 12 residues. CDR3 in amino acids: CSVGGGNQPQHF.

The J gene is TRBJ1-2, the V gene TRBV6-1. CDR1 MNHNS and CDR2 SASEGT come from the germline V gene. This CDR3 spans 13 amino acids. The CDR3 here is CASSETGRYGYTF.

CDR3 region: CASSRTGVGNEQYF. The rearrangement uses TRBV6-1 and TRBJ2-7; there is no DNA to check the TCRdb D call of TRBD1. CDR3 size: 14 residues. Germline CDR1 reads MNHNS; CDR2 reads SASEGT.

The rearrangement links TRBV27 to TRBJ2-5. CDR1 is MNHEY, CDR2 SMNVEV, per germline (reference sequence). The CDR3 sequence is 14 residues long. The CDR3 spells CASSSIGPQETQYF.

The V call is TRBV5-8, the J call TRBJ2-2. The germline V gene encodes CDR1 SGHTS and CDR2 YDEGEE. This CDR3 is built from 15 residues. CDR3 protein: CASSLFAVNTGELFF.

The chain recombines TRBV19 with TRBJ2-3. CDR3 length: 12 amino acids. CDR1 and CDR2 from the germline V gene are LNHDA and SQIVND (reference sequence). The CDR3 sequence: CASSTRSKTQYF.

The gene calls are TRBV5-1 and TRBJ2-1; TCRdb's D call, TRBD1, is unchecked because there is no DNA. The CDR3 has 15 residues. Germline-derived CDR1 and CDR2 are SGHRS and YFSETQ. CDR3 amino acids: CASASPGSSYNEQFF.

The genes are TRBV29-1 and TRBJ1-1; TCRdb proposes TRBD1, but this gene call is untestable without DNA. This CDR3 has 13 residues. The germline gives CDR1 SQVTM, CDR2 ANQGSEA. The CDR3 reads CSALPGTGPEAFF.

This chain uses TRBV20-1 with TRBJ1-5; with no DNA, the TCRdb D assignment of TRBD1 cannot be verified. The CDR3 covers 17 residues. Germline loops: CDR1 DFQATT, CDR2 SNEGSKA (reference sequence). This CDR3 reads CSARKFGRSAEDQPQHF.

The rearrangement uses TRBV19 and TRBJ1-4. Germline V gene data show CDR1 as LNHDA and CDR2 as SQIVND (reference sequence). CDR3 length: 16 amino acids. The CDR3 is CANSIIVGATNEKLFF.

V gene TRBV10-3 combines with J gene TRBJ2-7; absent DNA, TCRdb's TRBD2 call cannot be checked. Germline V gene lookup returns CDR1 ENHRY and CDR2 SYGVKD. There are 13 residues in the CDR3. The CDR3: CAMGGIPSYEQYF.

This CDR3 reads CASRSTGNTQYF. The rearrangement joins TRBV6-5 to TRBJ2-3. The CDR3 consists of 12 residues. Germline-derived CDR1 and CDR2 are MNHEY and SVGAGI.

This chain links TRBV10-3 with TRBJ1-1; with no DNA, the TCRdb D assignment of TRBD1 cannot be verified. Per the germline V gene, CDR1 is ENHRY and CDR2 is SYGVKD. The CDR3 length is 13 residues. This CDR3 is CAIQQGLGTEAFF.

The V and J genes are TRBV9 and TRBJ2-3; the D gene TCRdb calls, TRBD2, cannot be checked with no DNA. The CDR3 runs to 14 residues. Germline V gene lookup returns CDR1 SGDLS and CDR2 YYNGEE. The CDR3 reads CASSPGTFTDTQYF.

This chain connects TRBV7-8 to TRBJ2-2; TCRdb proposes TRBD2, but this gene call is untestable without DNA. Germline assignment: CDR1 SGHVS and CDR2 FQNEAQ. The CDR3 runs to 13 residues. The CDR3 loop is CASSRGVAGELFF.

This sequence joins TRBV19 and TRBJ2-7; TCRdb reports TRBD1, a call that lacks DNA to check it against. The CDR3 has 15 residues. The V gene's germline CDR1 is LNHDA and CDR2 SQIVND (reference sequence). CDR3 region: CASSIARQGPHEQYF.

This chain connects TRBV9 to TRBJ2-3; TCRdb picks TRBD2, but there is no DNA to check that call. The V gene's germline CDR1 is SGDLS and CDR2 YYNGEE. The CDR3 length is 17 residues. The CDR3 sequence: CASSTLGGLAGADTQYF.

The V and J genes are TRBV16 and TRBJ1-5; TCRdb indicates TRBD1, and absent DNA this call remains unverified. The CDR3 length is 15 residues. Germline loops: CDR1 KGHSY, CDR2 FQNENV. CDR3 residues: CASSQSGTANQPQHF.

The V and J genes are TRBV5-1 and TRBJ2-2; TCRdb gives TRBD2 as the D gene, but with no DNA this cannot be confirmed. This CDR3 comprises 16 residues. The germline gives CDR1 SGHRS, CDR2 YFSETQ. The CDR3 sequence is CASSLSASGNTGELFF.